These 25 T cell receptor beta chains were sequenced from one sample in a study of T cells in Graves' hyperthyroidism and ophthalmopathy. The source material, RNA transcripts, was used to amplify TCR beta CDR3 regions. The HTBI primer set drove a first-round RT-PCR of the TCR CDR3. One entry per CDR3 protein, called by TCRdb with MiXCR from the multiplex PCR reads. The sample contains 400,000 to 600,000 distinct CDR3 sequences, about 16% of which appear only once. The sequencing sample was made of blood. The receptors stem from a woman aged 30 to 39 with Graves' ophthalmopathy.

This clonotype appeared many times. The rearrangement links TRBV20-1 to TRBJ2-7, with 10 bases lining up with TRBD1. Germline CDR1 reads DFQATT; CDR2 reads SNEGSKA (reference sequence). The CDR3 consists of 13 residues. After removal of 5 bases from V and 6 bases from J, the junction contained 7 bases not matched to a gene. The CDR3 is CSALNRDRGEQYF. CDR3 sequence (DNA): TGCAGTGCTCTCAACCGGGACAGGGGCGAGCAGTACTTC.

This clonotype was observed at least ten times. This chain's CDR3 is CATSRDGGLAGPNTGELFF. CDR3 in DNA: TGTGCCACCAGCAGAGATGGGGGACTAGCGGGACCGAACACCGGGGAGCTGTTTTTT. The rearrangement joins TRBV15 to TRBJ2-2; 13 bases line up with TRBD2. From germline, CDR1 is LNHNV and CDR2 YYDKDF (reference sequence). The CDR3 length is 19 residues. With V trimmed by 0 bases and J by 0 bases, 4 bases remained unmatched.

CDR3 protein: CASSLDLTGARGYYGYTF. The CDR3 nucleotides are TGTGCCAGCAGCTTGGATTTGACAGGGGCTCGTGGGTACTATGGCTACACCTTC. V gene TRBV5-5 combines with J gene TRBJ1-2, with TRBD1 matching 8 bases. V was pared by 0 bases and J by 3 bases, with 13 bases of the junction left unmatched. Germline V gives CDR1 SGHKS, CDR2 YYEKEE (reference sequence). The CDR3 totals 18 residues. Complete variable domain (other parts from reference TRBV5-5 and TRBJ1-2): DAGVTQSPTHLIKTRGQQVTLRCSPISGHKSVSWYQQVLGQGPQFIFQYYEKEERGRGNFPDRFSARQFPNYSSELNVNALLLGDSALYLCASSLDLTGARGYYGYTFGSGTRLTVV.

This clonotype was recorded a few times. The J gene is TRBJ2-1, the V gene TRBV18, with 12 bases matching TRBD2. CDR3 length: 16 residues. J gave up 7 bases and V 3 bases, and 7 bases lay outside the gene matches. Germline CDR1 KGHSH, CDR2 LQKENI. The CDR3 reads CASSPQGGLAGNEQFF. CDR3 bases: TGTGCCAGCTCACCTCAAGGGGGACTAGCGGGTAATGAGCAGTTCTTC.

This clonotype has a count of ten or more. The genes are TRBV24-1 and TRBJ2-7; TRBD1 might be the D (5 bases). The CDR3 has 14 amino acids. Germline values: CDR1 KGHDR, CDR2 SFDVKD. V was trimmed by 4 bases and J by 6 bases, leaving 15 bases between them. CDR3 bases: TGTGCCACCAGTGACCTGCAGGGATCGGGCGAGCAGTACTTC. This translates into CATSDLQGSGEQYF.

This chain joins TRBV5-1 and TRBJ2-2; 8 bases agree with TRBD1. J gave up 8 bases and V 0 bases, and 12 bases lay outside the gene matches. The CDR3 spans 17 residues. Germline loops: CDR1 SGHRS, CDR2 YFSETQ. The DNA for the CDR3 is TGCGCCAGCAGCTTGGATCCCGGGACAGGCGACCTGGGGGAGCTGTTTTTT. Encoded protein: CASSLDPGTGDLGELFF. The variable domain in full, with the rest retrieved from reference TRBV5-1 and TRBJ2-2, is KAGVTQTPRYLIKTRGQQVTLSCSPISGHRSVSWYQQTPGQGLQFLFEYFSETQRNKGNFPGRFSGRQFSNSRSEMNVSTLELGDSALYLCASSLDPGTGDLGELFFGEGSRLTVL.

As for this clonotype: Just one base apart from a much larger clone, this may be a read error. The genes are TRBV5-1 and TRBJ1-1, with TRBD1 matching over 7 bases. This CDR3 is 14 amino acids long. Germline-derived CDR1 and CDR2 are SGHRS and YFSETQ. The CDR3 protein is CASKQGIMNAEAFF. CDR3 nucleotides: TGCGCCAGCAAACAGGGGATCATGAACGCTGAAGCTTTCTTT.

The J gene is TRBJ2-7, the V gene TRBV30; tentatively, D is TRBD1 (8 bases). Germline CDR1 and CDR2: GTSNPN and SVGIG (reference sequence). The CDR3 is 21 amino acids. The ends were cut back, 3 bases at V and 2 bases at J, with 35 bases in the middle. CDR3 residues: CAWSPKGTGRGLSGRAYEQYF. The CDR3 DNA reads TGTGCCTGGAGCCCAAAGGGGACAGGAAGGGGACTGTCGGGGAGGGCCTACGAGCAGTACTTC.

This clonotype was seen only a few times. J is TRBJ1-2 and V is TRBV6-1; TRBD1 matches at 7 bases. V lost 8 bases and J lost 4; bases outside the gene matches: 13. This CDR3 spans 15 amino acids. CDR1 MNHNS and CDR2 SASEGT come from the germline V gene. The CDR3 DNA sequence: TGTGCCAGCTGGGGACTCGACAGGGATAGCTATGGCTACACCTTC. It yields the protein CASWGLDRDSYGYTF.

This clonotype was picked up a small number of times. V usage is TRBV7-2 and J usage is TRBJ2-7; D is possibly TRBD2 (5 bases). This CDR3 is 15 amino acids long. Germline assignment: CDR1 SGHTA and CDR2 FQGNSA. Trimming cost V 1 base and J 0 bases, with 10 bases left between them. CDR3 residues: CASSLVGIHSYEQYF. As DNA, the CDR3 is TGTGCCAGCAGCTTAGTCGGGATTCACTCCTACGAGCAGTACTTC.

This clonotype was observed a handful of times. The J gene is TRBJ2-5, the V gene TRBV30; TRBD2 matches 12 bases. Germline V CDR1 and CDR2: GTSNPN, SVGIG (reference sequence). CDR3 length equals 14 residues. Germline trimming cut 3 bases from V and 4 bases from J; bases unmatched to any gene: 3. CDR3 sequence: CAWSLLAGGETQYF. CDR3 nucleotides: TGTGCCTGGAGCTTACTAGCGGGAGGAGAGACCCAGTACTTC.

This clonotype was counted ten times or more. The CDR3 coding sequence is TGTGCCTGGAGTGGGGGGGGCCTCCACAATGAGCAGTTCTTC. It translates to CAWSGGGLHNEQFF. V and J are TRBV30 and TRBJ2-1, with a weak D call TRBD2 (7 bases). This CDR3 has 14 amino acids. Germline CDR1 and CDR2: GTSNPN and SVGIG (reference sequence). Trimming pared 1 base from V and 5 bases from J, leaving 12 bases between. The whole variable domain, filled in from reference TRBV30 and TRBJ2-1, reads SQTIHQWPATLVQPVGSPLSLECTVEGTSNPNLYWYRQAAGRGLQLLFYSVGIGQISSEVPQNLSASRPQDRQFILSSKKLLLSDSGFYLCAWSGGGLHNEQFFGPGTRLTVL.

The chain uses TRBV5-1 and TRBJ2-7; no firm D call. CDR3 size: 13 residues. CDR1 is SGHRS and CDR2 is YFSETQ in the germline V gene. V lost 0 bases to trimming and J lost 4 bases, with 8 bases between them. The CDR3 coding sequence is TGCGCCAGCAGCTTGGAGGCGGATTACGAGCAGTACTTC. Protein sequence: CASSLEADYEQYF.

There are many counts of this clonotype. The chain employs TRBV12-3 or TRBV12-4 and TRBJ2-1, with 13 bases identical to TRBD2. The junction had 4 bases not matched to a gene; V was cut back by 6 bases and J by 5 bases. The CDR3 covers 15 residues. The CDR3 DNA is TGTGCCAGCAGCCCAGGGACTAGCGGGAACAATGAGCAGTTCTTC. Protein: CASSPGTSGNNEQFF.

This clonotype came up a few times. V is TRBV7-3 and J is TRBJ2-7; a possible D gene is TRBD2 (7 bases). Germline assignment: CDR1 SGHTA and CDR2 FQGTGA. There are 14 residues in the CDR3. Trimming shortened V by 10 bases and J by 4 bases, and 20 bases separated the two germline ends. CDR3 protein: CATRAGARTYEQYF. DNA for the CDR3: TGTGCCACCCGGGCGGGGGCTCGCACTTACGAGCAGTACTTC.

This clonotype was counted a few times. The J gene is TRBJ2-7, the V gene TRBV4-1; tentatively, D is TRBD1 (5 bases). Germline CDR1 MGHRA, CDR2 YSYEKL. This CDR3 is 14 amino acids long. Trimming shortened V by 1 base and J by 2 bases, and 9 bases separated the two germline ends. CDR3 nucleotide sequence: TGCGCCAGCAGCCAAGGACAGAGAGCCTACGAGCAGTACTTC. Its translation is CASSQGQRAYEQYF.

This clonotype was seen at least ten times. V usage is TRBV20-1 and J usage is TRBJ2-7; 7 bases align to TRBD1. The CDR3 is 13 amino acids. The ends lost 3 bases at V and 4 bases at J; junction bases unmatched: 6. Germline V gene lookup returns CDR1 DFQATT and CDR2 SNEGSKA (reference sequence). CDR3 residues: CSASTGAEYEQYF. For the CDR3, the DNA is TGCAGTGCTAGTACAGGGGCGGAGTACGAGCAGTACTTC.

This clonotype showed up many times. This sequence joins TRBV28 and TRBJ1-2; D gene unclear. V gave up 3 bases and J gave up 2 bases, with 10 bases separating them. Germline values: CDR1 MDHEN, CDR2 SYDVKM. The CDR3 is 14 amino acids. The CDR3 DNA is TGTGCCAGCAGTTTCGGGGTATCGAACTATGGCTACACCTTC. It encodes CASSFGVSNYGYTF.

This clonotype has only a few counts. This sequence joins TRBV12-3 or TRBV12-4 and TRBJ2-3, with D possibly called TRBD1 or TRBD2 (5 bases each). The V and J ends lost 1 base and 5 bases respectively, with 16 bases between them. CDR3 length equals 16 residues. The CDR3 coding sequence is TGTGCCAGCAGTTTAGTTGGGGGAGAAGATGGAGATACGCAGTATTTT. It encodes CASSLVGGEDGDTQYF.

This clonotype has at least ten counts. This chain joins TRBV6-4 and TRBJ2-5; tentative D call: TRBD2 (6 bases). This CDR3 contains 17 residues. Per germline, CDR1 MRHNA and CDR2 SNTAGT. Trimming removed 1 base at V and 1 base at J, with 16 bases between. CDR3 region: CASSDWASEIFQETQYF. The DNA for the CDR3 is TGTGCCAGCAGTGACTGGGCTAGCGAGATATTCCAAGAGACCCAGTACTTC.

In this sample, this clonotype turned up many times. The rearrangement joins TRBV7-6 to TRBJ2-7; possibly TRBD1 or TRBD2 for D (5 bases each). The CDR3 totals 15 residues. Trimming stripped 2 bases from V and 3 bases from J, with 14 bases between. Looked up from germline, CDR1 is SGHVS and CDR2 is FNYEAQ. CDR3 in DNA: TGTGCCAGCAGCTTATCACGGGGCTACGGCTACGAGCAGTACTTC. This translates into CASSLSRGYGYEQYF.

This clonotype was counted ten times or more. This chain joins TRBV11-2 and TRBJ2-7; D is ambiguous. V lost 2 bases to trimming and J lost 5 bases, with 10 bases between them. The CDR3 spans 13 residues. CDR1 is SGHAT and CDR2 is FQNNGV in the germline V gene. The CDR3 is CASSLTPVDEQYF. The CDR3 DNA reads as TGTGCCAGCAGCTTAACACCAGTCGACGAGCAGTACTTC.

This clonotype came up a few times. V and J are TRBV29-1 and TRBJ2-7; D may be TRBD1 or TRBD2 (7 bases each). V shed 7 bases and J shed 3 bases, with 16 bases lying between them. The CDR3 spans 13 residues. In germline, CDR1 is SQVTM, CDR2 ANQGSEA. CDR3 region: CSASTGRGYEQYF. The DNA of the CDR3 is TGCAGCGCTTCGACAGGGAGGGGCTACGAGCAGTACTTC.

This clonotype was observed a few times. The genes are TRBV29-1 and TRBJ1-2; 10 bases line up with TRBD1. There are 15 residues in the CDR3. Looked up from germline, CDR1 is SQVTM and CDR2 is ANQGSEA. V gave up 6 bases and J gave up 0 bases; unmatched junction bases: 7. CDR3 amino acids: CSVGDRGATNYGYTF. The CDR3 nucleotides read TGCAGCGTGGGGGACAGGGGCGCAACTAACTATGGCTACACCTTC.

In this sample, this clonotype turned up many times. CDR3 amino acids: CASSPPGYTF. CDR3 bases: TGTGCCAGCAGCCCCCCGGGCTACACCTTC. The V call is TRBV7-2, the J call TRBJ1-2; no firm D call. V gave up 5 bases and J gave up 8 bases, with 6 bases separating them. Germline lookup yields CDR1 SGHTA and CDR2 FQGNSA. The CDR3 sequence is 10 residues long.